The source of this T cell receptor (beta chain) is a study of PD-1 blockade in classical Hodgkin lymphoma. TCRdb's table, derived via immunoSEQ multiplex PCR, lists solely in-frame clones and lacks some. The sample carries around 30,000 clones, about 82% recorded once. Study-level findings and limits: Patients newly diagnosed and complete responders had comparable baseline diversity. Undefined causes, possibly disease activity or prior therapy, underlie the repertoire differences.

Details on this clone: The antigen remains undetermined.

Time point specified: cycle 4 day 1 (C4D1), after more than five weeks of nivolumab. There was relapse after autologous stem cell transplantation in every patient, and there was variation in brentuximab vedotin exposure. The material was peripheral blood mononuclear cells (PBMCs), obtained before the fourth cycle of nivolumab. The receptor was derived from a human donor with classical Hodgkin lymphoma.

CDR3 nucleotides: TGTGCCAGCAGCTTAGGGGGGGTCTTCACTGAAGCTTTCTTT. It yields the protein CASSLGGVFTEAFF. The J gene is TRBJ1-1, the V gene TRBV7-9; D might be TRBD1 (5 bases). The germline V gene has CDR1 SEHNR and CDR2 FQNEAQ (reference sequence). Trimming left V 1 base short and J 4 bases short, with 10 bases between. The CDR3 loop spans 14 amino acids.